Here is one TCR beta chain with its context. Its binding antigen is unknown. There are no base qualities to consult, and no much larger clone falls within one base. This entry belongs to a study of T cells in localized non-small cell lung cancer (TCRdb year 2020). For the study in its entirety: T cell repertoires of 200 to 300 early-stage NSCLC patients were analyzed, with tumors being compared against uninvolved tumor-adjacent lungs. All 220 or so NSCLC patients in the cohort were treatment-naive and had localized lung tumors that were resected. Of the NSCLC patients, around 140 were male and approximately 100 were female, and the mean age was around 70 years. On the study overall, not on this receptor specifically: Since the design was exploratory, TCR variables were selected using unadjusted p-values with no false-discovery rate correction. Longer overall survival was associated with higher blood T cell density, whereas shorter survival was associated with higher adjacent-lung clonality. Because multi-region tumor sequencing was not done, intratumor heterogeneity could not be ruled out. The highest T cell clonality was observed in uninvolved tumor-adjacent lung, where clonality exceeded that of tumor, suggesting that antigenic responses were more focused in uninvolved tumor-adjacent lung. Of the top 100 tumor clones, a median of around 57 were detected in paired uninvolved adjacent lung; roughly 29 were also among that lung's top 100.

The immunoSEQ Assay was used to sequence TCR beta CDR3 regions from DNA. On the authors' methods: To compute T cell density, TCR beta template counts were normalized to usable DNA, which was estimated by amplifying housekeeping genes. Richness was estimated with the preseqR package, extrapolating to 400,000 templates for PBMC samples and 120,000 templates for tissue samples. Clonality was defined by subtracting Pielou's evenness from one. Tissue-enriched TCRs were identified by differential abundance testing using productive amino-acid clonotypes, minimum total count 5 and alpha 0.1. Repertoire overlap between compartments was quantified with the Jaccard Index and Morisita Overlap Index. GLIPH grouped TCR beta CDR3s together with public tetramer-defined viral CDR3s, and a viral motif had to include at least three viral sequences and show V-gene enrichment. TCRdb took this table from immuneACCESS and kept in-frame rearrangements with V and J called. Such tables lack part of the clones; where checked against another copy, unresolved V genes explain under half of the gap, and the rest is unexplained. V, J and clone size derive from that table, while D and trimming were established from the DNA sequence. This sample gives roughly 50,000 clones in total; approximately 91% of them show up just once. Just under 20% of the sample goes to the ten largest clones.

At diagnosis, tumor, uninvolved tumor-adjacent lung and peripheral blood were collected and then preserved as a mix of FFPE and fresh-frozen material. For TCR repertoire profiling, the blood samples were analyzed as peripheral blood mononuclear cells. Unmatched junction bases come to 9, with V trimmed by 3 bases and J by 4 bases. CDR1 SGHRS and CDR2 YFSETQ are derived from the germline V gene. Its CDR3 holds 16 amino acids, cysteine through phenylalanine. Left in the record is the CDR3 DNA by itself, 48 bases read in frame from the first base. This TCR was sampled from a man aged 40-75 years with stage I lung adenocarcinoma. The sequencing used peripheral blood, collected before any cancer treatment. The receptor chain draws on TRBV5-1 and TRBJ2-7; 11 bases in the junction line up with TRBD2. The nucleotide sequence is TGCGCCAGCAGCTGGGGTGGTACTAGCGGGAGTTACGAGCAGTACTTC. It translates as CASSWGGTSGSYEQYF.